A selection of T cell receptor beta chains follows, all from one sample in a study of cytotoxic CD8 clonotypes in ibrutinib-treated CLL. Profiling relied on immunoSEQ multiplex PCR, and the TCRdb table lists in-frame clones only, not all of them. The sample records fewer than 400,000 clones, roughly 67% being singletons. Specimen: PBMCs, collected after 36 months of ibrutinib treatment. These receptors were taken from a human donor with chronic lymphocytic leukemia. CDR3s include the opening cysteine and the closing phenylalanine or tryptophan. Fields, in order: V gene, clone size, CDR3 protein. A clone size is listed for some rows: how often the clone was seen (once, few, many), or a class if it is expanded.

V gene: TRBV10-3
clone size: NA
CDR3 protein: CAISDRFPGTGAGQPQHF

V gene: TRBV27
clone size: NA
CDR3 protein: CASSLQGQITDTQYF

V gene: TRBV2
clone size: few
CDR3 protein: CASRSPWTARYGYTF

V gene: TRBV11-1
clone size: NA
CDR3 protein: CASSLISTAMNTEAFF

V gene: TRBV6-5
clone size: NA
CDR3 protein: CASSYGSGSAGNTIYF

V gene: TRBV2
clone size: NA
CDR3 protein: CASKASGGAPPEQYF

V gene: TRBV7-9
clone size: NA
CDR3 protein: CASSARVSGAPHSYNEQFF

V gene: TRBV6-5
clone size: NA
CDR3 protein: CASGKQGAWSTEAFF

V gene: TRBV6-5
clone size: NA
CDR3 protein: CATYWSGTQYF

V gene: TRBV15
clone size: once
CDR3 protein: CATSRMDRGTEAFF

V gene: TRBV27
clone size: NA
CDR3 protein: CASSGRASYEQYF

V gene: TRBV4-3
clone size: NA
CDR3 protein: CASSQDRKAGGPYNEQFF

V gene: TRBV29-1
clone size: NA
CDR3 protein: CSAVPADRGLIGYTF

V gene: TRBV7-2
clone size: few
CDR3 protein: CASSLYRSPANYGYTF

V gene: TRBV9
clone size: NA
CDR3 protein: CASSGYFRDMNTEAFF

V gene: TRBV10-3
clone size: NA
CDR3 protein: CAISDPGDQNTGELFF

V gene: TRBV9
clone size: NA
CDR3 protein: CASSVRDTRYGYTF

V gene: TRBV2
clone size: once
CDR3 protein: CASSTQAGLSRGLNEKLFF

V gene: TRBV7-2
clone size: NA
CDR3 protein: CASSLMGPLGDTYNSPLHF

V gene: TRBV11-2
clone size: once
CDR3 protein: CASSLVLAGAYQETQYF

V gene: TRBV9
clone size: NA
CDR3 protein: CASSAGGTVDTQYF

V gene: TRBV28
clone size: NA
CDR3 protein: CASSLGTGGKGYYQPQHF

V gene: TRBV2
clone size: NA
CDR3 protein: CASRPPGQGYGYTF

V gene: TRBV25-1
clone size: NA
CDR3 protein: CASSKFHRGAETQYF

V gene: TRBV29-1
clone size: NA
CDR3 protein: CSVGGQGRQYF

V gene: TRBV4-1
clone size: NA
CDR3 protein: CASSRIWGLLSYEQYF

V gene: TRBV14
clone size: once
CDR3 protein: CASSRDAGPTEAFF

V gene: TRBV7-8
clone size: NA
CDR3 protein: CASSSGTGANTGELFF

V gene: TRBV5-5
clone size: NA
CDR3 protein: CASSPDSSSYNSPLHF

V gene: TRBV5-4
clone size: NA
CDR3 protein: CASLETGRRTEAFF

V gene: TRBV5-5
clone size: NA
CDR3 protein: CASSRGRIYGYTF

V gene: TRBV4-1
clone size: NA
CDR3 protein: CASSQVVAGAHSYEQYF

V gene: TRBV4-3
clone size: NA
CDR3 protein: CASSQFGRLNYGYTF

V gene: TRBV5-1
clone size: NA
CDR3 protein: CASSLTGINPYNEQFF

V gene: TRBV15
clone size: once
CDR3 protein: CATSRGGFRGPSGNTIYF

V gene: TRBV19
clone size: few
CDR3 protein: CASSKVTGFNQPQHF

V gene: TRBV2
clone size: NA
CDR3 protein: CASRDRVGFGGYTF

V gene: TRBV7-2
clone size: few
CDR3 protein: CASSLGRRARNSPLHF

V gene: TRBV2
clone size: NA
CDR3 protein: CASSVSPVTPYEQYF

V gene: TRBV29-1
clone size: NA
CDR3 protein: CSVEDHRGLIFIQYF

V gene: TRBV10-2
clone size: NA
CDR3 protein: CASRRTGMFETQYF

V gene: TRBV18
clone size: few
CDR3 protein: CASSPETGGNYGYTF

V gene: TRBV9
clone size: NA
CDR3 protein: CASSVETGGAYGYTF

V gene: TRBV6-6
clone size: few
CDR3 protein: CASSYTDSTDTQYF

V gene: TRBV2
clone size: NA
CDR3 protein: CAIVPDRVNKQYF

V gene: TRBV7-3
clone size: few
CDR3 protein: CASSFITPGQGSVGGYTF

V gene: TRBV1
clone size: NA
CDR3 protein: CTSSQEFNGDTIGNTIYF

V gene: TRBV27
clone size: NA
CDR3 protein: CASRGLAGAQYF

V gene: TRBV6-6
clone size: once
CDR3 protein: CASRQSSQETQYF

V gene: TRBV7-8
clone size: NA
CDR3 protein: CASSPRTAYEQYF